This T cell receptor (beta chain) was sequenced during a study of T cells after yellow fever vaccination. Study observations and caveats: Contamination of FACS-sorted repertoires by abundant clonotypes from the bulk population could occur.

Worth noting for this clonotype: As yet, its antigen is unknown.

The CDR3 has 16 amino acids. The J segment lost 3 bases and the V segment lost 8 bases, leaving 12 bases of the junction unmatched. TCR cDNA was made by 5'RACE template switching, adding a universal primer site and UMIs. TCRdb reanalysed the 5' RACE reads using MiXCR and keeps one entry per CDR3 protein. The table records around 340,000 distinct CDR3 sequences, roughly an eighth of them present only once. The chain employs TRBV12-3 or TRBV12-4 and TRBJ2-2, with TRBD1 identical over 7 bases. The source was CD4+ T cells sorted from PBMCs, collected 15 days after the yellow fever booster vaccination. This sequence originates from a man younger than 35 who received the YFV17D yellow fever vaccine. The CDR3 is CASFQRQGSHTGELFF. CDR3 DNA sequence: TGTGCCAGCTTCCAGCGACAGGGTAGTCACACCGGGGAGCTGTTTTTT.